Listed here is a single T cell receptor beta chain. The antigen this receptor binds is unknown. There are no base qualities to consult, and no much larger clone falls within one base. Using the deep immunoSEQ assay, TCR CDR3 regions were amplified from genomic DNA by multiplex PCR. For each cell subset, the extracted genomic DNA was distributed evenly across all wells of several immunoSEQ 96-well plates, and each plate served as one replicate. For sorted subsets, 150 to 200 ng genomic DNA, equal to about 30,000 T cell genomes, was loaded into each replicate PCR. The purified libraries were quantified using a Qubit 3.0 fluorometer, sized with a Bioanalyzer 2100, and then quantified again using the KAPA Library Quantification kit. Every immunoSEQ 96-well plate was sequenced on a dedicated single-read 150-cycle Illumina NextSeq 550 flow cell. As for how the authors treated the data: Because the immunoSEQ output held only junctional sequences and lacked quality scores, the filtering could not match the filtering applied to full-length reads. Sequences were annotated with PyIR, a Python wrapper for IgBLAST v1.9, using IMGT germline references to assign V/J genes and CDR3. Any read was removed if the V/J assignment was weak (E-value above 1e-6), the CDR3 was missing, or the read contained stop codons, out-of-frame junctions, or ambiguous translated residues. V3J clonotypes were defined as sequences sharing the same inferred V gene, J gene, and CDR3 amino acid sequence. Percentage overlap between repertoires was computed as shared unique clonotypes divided by the size of the smaller repertoire. Repertoire richness was assessed with RTK rarefaction, the Chao1 estimator, and Recon v2.1 estimates of unobserved clonotypes. Generation probabilities were computed with OLGA for all TCRbeta clonotypes obtained by the gDNA method from several donors. Sourced from immuneACCESS, this table was stored by TCRdb with only in-frame sequences that have V and J called. A share of the clones is absent; for the studies checked, an unresolved V gene accounts for under half, and the remainder has no known explanation. V, J and clone size are taken as reported in that table, and D and trimming were inferred from the DNA itself. The sample contains 1.4 million or so clones, just under 99% of them found a single time. Roughly 0.36% of the sample rests with the top ten.

The data belong to a study of shared clonotypes between healthy human individuals (dated by TCRdb to the early 2020s). General notes on the study: The cohort included a few men and a couple of women between 18 and 49 years of age. For each donor, CD4 naive and CD4 memory were each given three plates, CD8 naive was given two plates, and CD8 memory was given one plate. Blood TCR repertoires of about 5 healthy adults were deeply sequenced to estimate repertoire size and the extent of clonotype sharing between individuals. Different laboratories and diverse techniques were used to prepare libraries and sequence TCR repertoires, to increase sequencing depth and limit assay-specific biases. Between about 0.8 and 9 billion PBMCs per donor were obtained by leukapheresis. Study-wide findings and limitations: Larger estimated clonotype richness was generally found for naive subsets than for memory subsets. Sharing across four donors was observed for 5% to 6.5% of naive CD4, 3% to 3.5% of naive CD8, over 2% of memory CD4, and approximately 0.41% of memory CD8 clonotypes. Rarefaction of sorted-subset datasets indicated incomplete sequencing despite the large sequencing depth. Compared with non-shared clonotypes, clonotypes shared by all four sorted-subset donors had higher generation probabilities. Sampling was limited to blood, and TCR repertoires in tissue likely differ from TCR repertoires in blood. Pairwise subsampling indicated that sequencing depth was expected to affect the degree of clonotype sharing among donors. Because the study included only a small number of donors, the genetic and exposure-history diversity represented was limited.

Healthy HIV-negative adults with no recently reported acute infections or vaccinations were included as donors. Only Caucasian adults living in Nashville, Tennessee, USA were represented among the donors. CD4+ T cells were enriched through magnetic negative selection, after which naive cells were positively selected on CD45RA and the remaining negative fraction served as the memory subset. After blood collection by leukapheresis, PBMCs were isolated using Ficoll-Histopaque density gradient centrifugation and then cryopreserved in the vapor phase of liquid nitrogen. Purity and quantity of every magnetically sorted T cell population were checked by analytical flow cytometry. Genomic DNA was isolated from each sorted fraction and quantified by UV absorbance on a Nanodrop 2000c. The CDR1 and CDR2 encoded by the germline V gene are MDHEN and SYDVKM. The CDR3 has 16 amino acids, counting the end cysteine and phenylalanine. Only the CDR3 DNA is retained, 48 bases long and in frame from the first base. From V the trimming removes 4 bases and from J it removes 1 base, while the gene matches leave 9 bases of the junction unaccounted for.

This receptor chain uses TRBV28 and TRBJ1-1; TRBD1 agrees with 7 junctional bases. The sequenced sample consisted of naive CD4+ T cells sorted from blood. The cell subset or site label on this specimen signifies: CD45RA+ positively selected. The TCR comes from a man aged 25 to 40 in good health. The nucleotide sequence reads TGTGCCAGCAGTTCCCTCACAGGGGCTCGGAACACTGAAGCTTTCTTT. It codes for CASSSLTGARNTEAFF.